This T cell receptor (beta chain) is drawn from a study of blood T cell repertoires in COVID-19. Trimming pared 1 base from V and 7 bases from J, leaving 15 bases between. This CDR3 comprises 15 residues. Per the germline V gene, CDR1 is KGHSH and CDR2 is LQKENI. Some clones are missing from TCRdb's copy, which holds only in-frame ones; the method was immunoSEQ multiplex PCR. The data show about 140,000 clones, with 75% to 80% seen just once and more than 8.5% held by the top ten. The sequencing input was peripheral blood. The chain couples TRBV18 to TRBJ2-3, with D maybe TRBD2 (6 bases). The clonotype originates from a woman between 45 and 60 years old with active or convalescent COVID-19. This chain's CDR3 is CASSPRGVGANTQYF. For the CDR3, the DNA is TGTGCCAGCTCACCACGGGGGGTCGGAGCAAATACGCAGTATTTT.